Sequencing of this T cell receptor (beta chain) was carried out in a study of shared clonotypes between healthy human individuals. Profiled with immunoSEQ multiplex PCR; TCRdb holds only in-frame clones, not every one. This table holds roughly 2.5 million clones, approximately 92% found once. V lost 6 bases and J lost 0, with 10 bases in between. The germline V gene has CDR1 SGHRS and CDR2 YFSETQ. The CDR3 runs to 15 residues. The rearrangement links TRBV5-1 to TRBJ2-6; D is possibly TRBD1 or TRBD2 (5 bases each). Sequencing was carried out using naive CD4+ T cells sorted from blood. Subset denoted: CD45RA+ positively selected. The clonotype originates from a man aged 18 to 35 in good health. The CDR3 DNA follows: TGCGCCAGCACCACGGGACCCTCTGGGGCCAACGTCCTGACTTTC. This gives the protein CASTTGPSGANVLTF.